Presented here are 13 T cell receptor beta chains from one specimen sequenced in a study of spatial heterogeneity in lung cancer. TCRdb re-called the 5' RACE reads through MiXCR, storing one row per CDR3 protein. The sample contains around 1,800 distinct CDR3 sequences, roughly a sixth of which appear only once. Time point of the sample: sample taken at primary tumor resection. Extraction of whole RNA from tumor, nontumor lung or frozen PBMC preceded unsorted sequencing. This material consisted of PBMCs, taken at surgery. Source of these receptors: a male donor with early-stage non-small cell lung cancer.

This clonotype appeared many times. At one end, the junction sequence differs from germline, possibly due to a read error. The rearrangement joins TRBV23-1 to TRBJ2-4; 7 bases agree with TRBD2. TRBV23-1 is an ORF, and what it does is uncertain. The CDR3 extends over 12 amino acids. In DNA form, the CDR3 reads TGCGCCAGCAGTCTGGGATTCGGGGGGAAGGCCTTC. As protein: CASSLGFGGKAF.

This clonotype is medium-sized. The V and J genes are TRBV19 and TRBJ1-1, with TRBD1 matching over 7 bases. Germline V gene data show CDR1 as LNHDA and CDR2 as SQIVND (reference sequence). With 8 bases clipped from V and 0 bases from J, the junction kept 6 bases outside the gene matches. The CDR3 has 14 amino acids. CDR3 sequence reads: CASRTGELNTEAFF. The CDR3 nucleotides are TGTGCCAGTCGAACAGGGGAATTGAACACTGAAGCTTTCTTT.

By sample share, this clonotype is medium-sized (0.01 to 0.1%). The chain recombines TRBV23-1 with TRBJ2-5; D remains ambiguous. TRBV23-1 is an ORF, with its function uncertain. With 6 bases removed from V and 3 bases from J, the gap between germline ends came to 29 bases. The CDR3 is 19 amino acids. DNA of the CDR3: TGCGCCAGCAGACCTAGAGGTCTGATCGACACGTATTCAAAAGAGACCCAGTACTTC. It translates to CASRPRGLIDTYSKETQYF.

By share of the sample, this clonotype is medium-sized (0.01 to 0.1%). For the CDR3, the DNA is TGTGCCAGCAGTCAAAGGACAGGGGGGACCTACGAGCAGTACTTC. The encoded protein is CASSQRTGGTYEQYF. The chain carries TRBV7-2 and TRBJ2-7, with 10 bases that match TRBD1. Germline values: CDR1 SGHTA, CDR2 FQGNSA. The CDR3 is made up of 15 amino acids. Trimming removed 6 bases from V and 2 bases from J; junction bases left unmatched: 7.

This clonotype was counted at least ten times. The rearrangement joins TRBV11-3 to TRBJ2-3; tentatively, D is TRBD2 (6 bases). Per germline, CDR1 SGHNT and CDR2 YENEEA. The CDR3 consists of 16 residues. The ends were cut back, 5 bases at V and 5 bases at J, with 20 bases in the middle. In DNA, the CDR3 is TGTGCCAGCAGCCCCCACGAGACGGGAGAGGGAGATACGCAGTATTTT. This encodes CASSPHETGEGDTQYF.

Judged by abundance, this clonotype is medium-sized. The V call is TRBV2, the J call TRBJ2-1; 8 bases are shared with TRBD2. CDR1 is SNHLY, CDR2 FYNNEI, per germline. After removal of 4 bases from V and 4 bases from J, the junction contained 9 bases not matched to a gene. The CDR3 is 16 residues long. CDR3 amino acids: CASSVSGSFRYNEQFF. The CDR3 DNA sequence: TGTGCCAGCAGTGTAAGCGGGAGTTTCAGATACAATGAGCAGTTCTTC. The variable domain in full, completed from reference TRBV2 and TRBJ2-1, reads EPEVTQTPSHQVTQMGQEVILRCVPISNHLYFYWYRQILGQKVEFLVSFYNNEISEKSEIFDDQFSVERPDGSNFTLKIRSTKLEDSAMYFCASSVSGSFRYNEQFFGPGTRLTVL.

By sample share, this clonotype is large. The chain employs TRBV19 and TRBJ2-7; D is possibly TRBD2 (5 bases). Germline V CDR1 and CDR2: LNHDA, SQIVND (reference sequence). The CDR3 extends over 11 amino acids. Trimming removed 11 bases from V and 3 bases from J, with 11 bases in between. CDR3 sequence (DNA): TGTGCCGTCCGAGGAGGCTACGAGCAGTACTTC. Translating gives CAVRGGYEQYF. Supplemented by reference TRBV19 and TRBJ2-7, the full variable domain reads DGGITQSPKYLFRKEGQNVTLSCEQNLNHDAMYWYRQDPGQGLRLIYYSQIVNDFQKGDIAEGYSVSREKKESFPLTVTSAQKNPTAFYLCAVRGGYEQYFGPGTRLTVT.

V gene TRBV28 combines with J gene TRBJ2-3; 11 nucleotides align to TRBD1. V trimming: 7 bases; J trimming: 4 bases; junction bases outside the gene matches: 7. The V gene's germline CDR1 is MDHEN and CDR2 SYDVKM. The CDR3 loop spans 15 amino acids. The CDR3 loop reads CASIERDRGADTQYF. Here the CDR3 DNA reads TGTGCCAGCATCGAGCGGGACAGGGGGGCAGATACGCAGTATTTT.

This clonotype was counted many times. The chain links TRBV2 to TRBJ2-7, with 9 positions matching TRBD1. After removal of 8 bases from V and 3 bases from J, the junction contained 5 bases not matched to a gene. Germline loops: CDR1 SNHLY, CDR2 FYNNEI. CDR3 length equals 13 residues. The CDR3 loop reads CASEGDRDYEQYF. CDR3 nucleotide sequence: TGTGCCAGCGAAGGGGACAGGGACTACGAGCAGTACTTC.

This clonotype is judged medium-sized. The CDR3 protein is CSARGRLAGGRAYNEQFF. In nucleotides, the CDR3 is TGCAGTGCTAGAGGCAGGTTAGCGGGAGGGCGCGCCTACAATGAGCAGTTCTTC. The V gene is TRBV20-1, the J gene TRBJ2-1; 11 bases are a match to TRBD2. The trim removed 1 base at V and 2 bases at J, leaving 10 bases unmatched. The CDR3 is 18 residues long. Germline V CDR1 and CDR2: DFQATT, SNEGSKA (reference sequence).

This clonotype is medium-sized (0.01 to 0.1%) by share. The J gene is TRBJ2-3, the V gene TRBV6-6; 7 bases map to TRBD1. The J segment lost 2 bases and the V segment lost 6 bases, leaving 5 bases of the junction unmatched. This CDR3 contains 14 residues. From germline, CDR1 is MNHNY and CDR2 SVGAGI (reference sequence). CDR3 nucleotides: TGTGCCAGCAGGGCAGGGGGTACCACAGATACGCAGTATTTT. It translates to CASRAGGTTDTQYF.

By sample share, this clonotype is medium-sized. In DNA, the CDR3 is TGCAGTGCTAGCAGGCCGGGGGGGACTGGCGAGCAGTACTTC. The encoded protein is CSASRPGGTGEQYF. V is TRBV20-1 and J is TRBJ2-7, with TRBD2 matching over 8 bases. The junction had 10 bases not matched to a gene; V was cut back by 3 bases and J by 6 bases. The CDR3 spans 14 residues. Germline V lookup: CDR1 DFQATT, CDR2 SNEGSKA (reference sequence).

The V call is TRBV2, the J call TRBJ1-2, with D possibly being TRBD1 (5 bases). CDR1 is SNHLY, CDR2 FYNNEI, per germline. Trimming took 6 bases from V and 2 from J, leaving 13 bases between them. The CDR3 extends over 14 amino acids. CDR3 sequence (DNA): TGTGCCAGCAGGGGACTAACGGGAAACTATGGCTACACCTTC. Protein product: CASRGLTGNYGYTF.